These 17 T cell receptor beta chains share one sample of origin, sequenced in a study of control samples from healthy donors and cancer patients. Here immunoSEQ multiplex PCR was the method, and the copy in TCRdb shows in-frame clones only, minus some. The sample lists around 30,000 clones, around 93% occurring once. The specimen was PBMCs. The receptors originated from a middle-aged man with colorectal cancer.

The chain is built from TRBV19 and TRBJ2-2, with a tentative D call TRBD2 (7 bases). The CDR3 spans 18 residues. Germline-derived CDR1 and CDR2 are LNHDA and SQIVND (reference sequence). Trimming took off 3 bases at V and 4 bases at J, with 21 bases between the two ends. This CDR3 is CASSMMEAGAPGTGELFF. CDR3 bases: TGTGCCAGTAGTATGATGGAGGCGGGGGCCCCGGGCACCGGGGAGCTGTTTTTT.

The gene calls are TRBV4-2 and TRBJ1-5; D is possibly TRBD1 (6 bases). V gave up 0 bases and J gave up 5 bases, with 11 bases separating them. The germline gives CDR1 LGHNA, CDR2 YNFKEQ. The CDR3 runs to 15 residues. The CDR3 nucleotides are TGTGCCAGCAGCCAAGAAATGAGGGGGGATCAGCCCCAGCATTTT. Translated: CASSQEMRGDQPQHF.

This chain links TRBV5-1 with TRBJ2-5; 11 bases fit TRBD1. From germline, CDR1 is SGHRS and CDR2 YFSETQ. The CDR3 contains 16 residues. Trimming cost V 0 bases and J 1 base; bases outside gene matches: 2. CDR3 protein: CASSLAGTGGQETQYF. The CDR3 DNA follows: TGCGCCAGCAGCTTGGCGGGGACAGGGGGCCAAGAGACCCAGTACTTC.

The chain recombines TRBV6-5 with TRBJ2-7; D is uncertain. The CDR3 extends over 13 amino acids. Germline CDR1 MNHEY, CDR2 SVGAGI. The V and J ends lost 6 bases and 3 bases respectively, with 12 bases between them. CDR3 nucleotides: TGTGCCAGCAGAGGGCCAGCCCTCTACGAGCAGTACTTC. It yields the protein CASRGPALYEQYF.

The chain carries TRBV7-6 and TRBJ1-5; 9 nucleotides agree with TRBD1. Trimming at V came to 1 base and at J to 6 bases, leaving 4 bases not matched to a gene. Germline V CDR1 and CDR2: SGHVS, FNYEAQ. The CDR3 sequence is 15 residues long. The CDR3 bases are TGTGCCAGCAGCTTAGGGGACAGGGCGGGTCAGCCCCAGCATTTT. Its protein product is CASSLGDRAGQPQHF.

The genes are TRBV11-1 and TRBJ2-1; 9 bases agree with TRBD1. Trimming at V came to 1 base and at J to 6 bases, leaving 1 base not matched to a gene. This CDR3 is 14 amino acids long. Germline CDR1 is SGHAT and CDR2 is FQDESV (reference sequence). Here the CDR3 reads CASSLGDRANEQFF. In nucleotides, the CDR3 is TGTGCCAGCAGCTTAGGGGACAGGGCCAATGAGCAGTTCTTC.

This chain connects TRBV25-1 to TRBJ2-7, with D maybe TRBD1 (6 bases). The germline V gene encodes CDR1 MGHDK and CDR2 SYGVNS. This CDR3 is built from 16 residues. Trimming removed 4 bases from V and 2 bases from J, with 18 bases in between. The CDR3, as DNA: TGTGCCAGCAGTGGAGGATGGGGGCAGGAAGCCTACGAGCAGTACTTC. It yields the protein CASSGGWGQEAYEQYF.

The genes are TRBV5-8 and TRBJ1-1, with a weak D call TRBD1 (6 bases). With 2 bases removed from V and 7 bases from J, the gap between germline ends came to 18 bases. Germline-derived CDR1 and CDR2 are SGHTS and YDEGEE. CDR3 size: 15 residues. CDR3 bases: TGTGCCAGCAGCTTCCCGGGGGCGCGCAGGGGTGAAGCTTTCTTT. Translated: CASSFPGARRGEAFF.

This chain links TRBV6-5 with TRBJ2-4; 7 bases line up with TRBD2. This CDR3 spans 14 amino acids. J was trimmed by 0 bases and V by 8 bases; bases with no gene match: 4. Germline lookup yields CDR1 MNHEY and CDR2 SVGAGI. CDR3 sequence reads: CASRVAGAKNIQYF. CDR3 in DNA: TGTGCCAGCCGGGTAGCGGGAGCCAAAAACATTCAGTACTTC.

In nucleotides, the CDR3 is TGTGCCAGTAGAGTACAGGGCCGGGGCACCGGGGAGCTGTTTTTT. Translating it yields CASRVQGRGTGELFF. The chain recombines TRBV19 with TRBJ2-2; D perhaps matches TRBD1 (6 bases). Germline V gives CDR1 LNHDA, CDR2 SQIVND (reference sequence). V shed 6 bases and J shed 4 bases, with 15 bases lying between them. The CDR3 length is 15 residues.

The chain couples TRBV29-1 to TRBJ1-1; 11 nucleotides agree with TRBD1. CDR3 size: 14 residues. Germline V CDR1 and CDR2: SQVTM, ANQGSEA. V was pared by 6 bases and J by 8 bases, with 11 bases of the junction left unmatched. The CDR3 DNA reads TGCAGCGTCCGACAGGGGACAGGGGGTGGGGAAGCTTTCTTT. Its protein product is CSVRQGTGGGEAFF. Combining the CDR3 with reference TRBV29-1 and TRBJ1-1 gives the whole variable domain SAVISQKPSRDICQRGTSLTIQCQVDSQVTMMFWYRQQPGQSLTLIATANQGSEATYESGFVIDKFPISRPNLTFSTLTVSNMSPEDSSIYLCSVRQGTGGGEAFFGQGTRLTVV.

The V gene is TRBV9, the J gene TRBJ1-2; D not resolved. The CDR3 consists of 13 residues. Trimming shortened V by 0 bases and J by 5 bases, and 8 bases separated the two germline ends. CDR1 is SGDLS, CDR2 YYNGEE, per germline. The CDR3 DNA follows: TGTGCCAGCAGCGTAGACGCGGGATATGGCTACACCTTC. This sequence encodes CASSVDAGYGYTF.

This chain uses TRBV19 with TRBJ2-5, with a tentative D call TRBD2 (6 bases). The CDR3 consists of 11 residues. CDR1 is LNHDA and CDR2 is SQIVND in the germline V gene (reference sequence). The V end was cut by 5 bases, the J end by 5 bases, with 6 bases between. This chain's CDR3 is CASSGGETQYF. The CDR3 DNA follows: TGTGCCAGTAGTGGGGGGGAGACCCAGTACTTC.

The V gene is TRBV7-2, the J gene TRBJ1-2; D gene ambiguous. Germline CDR1 reads SGHTA; CDR2 reads FQGNSA. V dropped 5 bases and J dropped 8 bases, with 12 bases sitting between them. The CDR3 runs 12 residues. The DNA of the CDR3 is TGTGCCAGCAGCCCCGGATCTTCAGGCTACACCTTC. Translated, it gives CASSPGSSGYTF.

The chain recombines TRBV4-3 with TRBJ1-1; 8 bases map to TRBD1. The V segment lost 4 bases and the J segment 5 bases; nucleotides outside the gene matches: 6. The CDR3 sequence is 14 residues long. CDR1 LGHNA and CDR2 YSLEER come from the germline V gene. This CDR3 is CASSPSDRATEAFF. CDR3 DNA: TGCGCCAGCAGCCCTTCGGACAGGGCGACTGAAGCTTTCTTT.

Points on this clone: The same CDR3 can be traced to other DNA sequences in this sample. CDR3 region: CASSLSGTGNSPLHF. In DNA, the CDR3 is TGCGCCAGCAGCCTGTCCGGGACAGGGAATTCACCCCTCCACTTT. The chain employs TRBV4-1 and TRBJ1-6; the match to TRBD1 covers 9 bases. Germline V gives CDR1 MGHRA, CDR2 YSYEKL. V was pared by 4 bases and J by 7 bases, with 5 bases of the junction left unmatched. The CDR3 is 15 amino acids.

The CDR3: CASSIRGRMAEAFF. Written as DNA, the CDR3 is TGTGCCAGCAGCATCAGGGGGAGAATGGCTGAAGCTTTCTTT. The chain couples TRBV5-4 to TRBJ1-1, with 7 bases fitting TRBD1. Germline V gene lookup returns CDR1 SGHNT and CDR2 YYREEE (reference sequence). The length of the CDR3 is 14 residues. Germline trimming cut 4 bases from V and 6 bases from J; bases unmatched to any gene: 9.